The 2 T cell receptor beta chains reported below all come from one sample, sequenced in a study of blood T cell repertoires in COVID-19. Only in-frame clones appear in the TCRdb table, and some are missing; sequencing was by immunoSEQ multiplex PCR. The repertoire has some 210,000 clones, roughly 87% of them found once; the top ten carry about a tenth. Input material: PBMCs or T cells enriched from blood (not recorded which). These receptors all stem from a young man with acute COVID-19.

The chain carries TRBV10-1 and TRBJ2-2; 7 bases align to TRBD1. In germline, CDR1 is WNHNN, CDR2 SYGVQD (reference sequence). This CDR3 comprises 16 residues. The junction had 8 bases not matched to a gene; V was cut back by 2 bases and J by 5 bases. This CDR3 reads CASSERRGRGTGELFF. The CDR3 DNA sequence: TGCGCCAGCAGTGAGCGTAGGGGGCGAGGGACCGGGGAGCTGTTTTTT.

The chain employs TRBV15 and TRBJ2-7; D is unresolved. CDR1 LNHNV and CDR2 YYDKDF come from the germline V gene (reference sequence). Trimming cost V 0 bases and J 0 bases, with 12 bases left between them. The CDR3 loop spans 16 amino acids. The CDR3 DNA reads TGTGCCACCAGCAGAGATCTGTCTTCTTCCTCCTACGAGCAGTACTTC. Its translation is CATSRDLSSSSYEQYF.